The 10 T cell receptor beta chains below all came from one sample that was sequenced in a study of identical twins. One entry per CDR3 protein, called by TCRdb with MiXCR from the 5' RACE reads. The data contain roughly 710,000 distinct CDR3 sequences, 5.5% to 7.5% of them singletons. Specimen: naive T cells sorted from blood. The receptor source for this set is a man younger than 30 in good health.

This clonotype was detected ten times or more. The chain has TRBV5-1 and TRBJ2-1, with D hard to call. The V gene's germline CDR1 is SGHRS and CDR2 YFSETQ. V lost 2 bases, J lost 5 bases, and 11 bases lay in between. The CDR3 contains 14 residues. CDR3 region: CASSFGDINNEQFF. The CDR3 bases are TGCGCCAGCAGCTTCGGTGACATTAACAATGAGCAGTTCTTC.

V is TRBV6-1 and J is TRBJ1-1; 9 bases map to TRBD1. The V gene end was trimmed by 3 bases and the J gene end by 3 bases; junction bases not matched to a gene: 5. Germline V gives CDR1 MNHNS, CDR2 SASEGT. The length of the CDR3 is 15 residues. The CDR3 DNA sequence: TGTGCCAGCAGTGAGGGGACAGGGTGGTACACTGAAGCTTTCTTT. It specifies CASSEGTGWYTEAFF.

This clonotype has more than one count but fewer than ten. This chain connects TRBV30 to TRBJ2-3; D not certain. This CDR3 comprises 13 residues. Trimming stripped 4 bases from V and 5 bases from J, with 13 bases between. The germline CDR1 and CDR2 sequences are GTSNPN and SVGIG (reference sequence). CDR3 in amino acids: CAWTGFSGDTQYF. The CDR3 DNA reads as TGTGCCTGGACTGGGTTTTCCGGAGATACGCAGTATTTT.

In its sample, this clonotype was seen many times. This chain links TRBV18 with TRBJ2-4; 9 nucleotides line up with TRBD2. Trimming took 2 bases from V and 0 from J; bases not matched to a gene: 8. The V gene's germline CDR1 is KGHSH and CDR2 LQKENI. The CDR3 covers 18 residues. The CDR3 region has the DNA TGTGCCAGCTCACCAGTTTCCCTAGCGGGGCTAGCCAAAAACATTCAGTACTTC. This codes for CASSPVSLAGLAKNIQYF.

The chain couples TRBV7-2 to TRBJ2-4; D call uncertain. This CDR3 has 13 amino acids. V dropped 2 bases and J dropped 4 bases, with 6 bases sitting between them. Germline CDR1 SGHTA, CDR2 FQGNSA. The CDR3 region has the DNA TGTGCCAGCAGCTTATCCCAGAAAAACATTCAGTACTTC. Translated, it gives CASSLSQKNIQYF.

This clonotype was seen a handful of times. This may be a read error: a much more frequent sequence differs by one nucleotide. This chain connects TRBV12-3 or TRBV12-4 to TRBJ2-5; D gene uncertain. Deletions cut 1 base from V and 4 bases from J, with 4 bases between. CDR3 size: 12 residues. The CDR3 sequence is CASSLGIETQYF. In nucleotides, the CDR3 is TGTGCCAGCAGTTTAGGTATAGAGACCCAGTACTTC.

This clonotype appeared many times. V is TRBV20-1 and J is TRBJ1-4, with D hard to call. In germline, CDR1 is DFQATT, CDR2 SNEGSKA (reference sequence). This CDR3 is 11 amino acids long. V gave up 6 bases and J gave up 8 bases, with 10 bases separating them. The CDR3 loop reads CSAEDAEKLFF. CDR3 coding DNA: TGCAGTGCAGAAGACGCAGAAAAACTGTTTTTT.

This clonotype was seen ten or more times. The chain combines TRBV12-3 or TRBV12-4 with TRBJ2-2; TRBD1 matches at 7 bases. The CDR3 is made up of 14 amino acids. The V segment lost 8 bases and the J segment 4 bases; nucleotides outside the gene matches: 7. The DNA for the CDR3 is TGTGCCAGCCGTCTGACAGGGTTCACCGGGGAGCTGTTTTTT. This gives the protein CASRLTGFTGELFF.

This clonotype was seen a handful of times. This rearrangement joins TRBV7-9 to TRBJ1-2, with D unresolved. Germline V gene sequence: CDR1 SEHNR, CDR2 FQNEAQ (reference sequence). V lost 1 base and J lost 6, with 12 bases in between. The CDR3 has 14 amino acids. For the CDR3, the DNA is TGTGCCAGCAGCTTAGTTGGCTGGCCAGATGGCTACACCTTC. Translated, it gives CASSLVGWPDGYTF. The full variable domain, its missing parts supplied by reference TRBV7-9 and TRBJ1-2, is DTGVSQNPRHKITKRGQNVTFRCDPISEHNRLYWYRQTLGQGPEFLTYFQNEAQLEKSRLLSDRFSAERPKGSFSTLEIQRTEQGDSAMYLCASSLVGWPDGYTFGSGTRLTVV.

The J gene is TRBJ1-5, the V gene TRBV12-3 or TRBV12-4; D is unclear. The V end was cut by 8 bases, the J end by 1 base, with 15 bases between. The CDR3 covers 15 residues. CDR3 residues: CASLRSSDSNQPQHF. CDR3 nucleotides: TGTGCCAGCCTTCGTTCGTCGGACAGCAATCAGCCCCAGCATTTT.